These T cell receptor beta chains were read from a single sample in a study of control samples from healthy donors and cancer patients. Clones were read by immunoSEQ multiplex PCR, and TCRdb kept only the in-frame ones, dropping some. This table holds approximately 94,000 clones, about 89% found once. Sequencing was performed on blood. The receptors shown here come from a woman in her 30s in good health. CDR3s include the opening cysteine and the closing phenylalanine or tryptophan. Fields, in order: V gene, J gene, clone size, D gene, CDR3 DNA, CDR3 protein. The D gene is left open where the match is weak. The size entry is marked missing in some rows and otherwise reads once, few, many or a size class.

TRBV18	TRBJ2-5	-	-	TGTGCCAGCTCCCTTGGACTAAAAGAGACCCAGTACTTC	CASSLGLKETQYF
TRBV19	TRBJ1-1	few	-	TGTGCCAGTAGTATAGCACATGCGATTGGGACTGAAGCTTTCTTT	CASSIAHAIGTEAFF
TRBV27	TRBJ2-3	-	TRBD1	TGTGCCAGCAGTCGGGCAGGGGGCAGGACAGATACGCAGTATTTT	CASSRAGGRTDTQYF
TRBV7-9	TRBJ1-4	once	TRBD1	TGTGCCAGCAGCCGGACAGGGAAAGAAAAACTGTTTTTT	CASSRTGKEKLFF
TRBV18	TRBJ1-6	once	-	TGTGCCAGCTCACCACGGGAACAGGGACGAGATAATTCACCCCTCCACTTT	CASSPREQGRDNSPLHF
TRBV6-5	TRBJ1-2	-	TRBD1	TGTGCCAGCAGACGACAGGGAAGAAGCGATGGCTACACCTTC	CASRRQGRSDGYTF
TRBV21-1	TRBJ1-5	-	-	TGTGCCAGCACCAACCGGACGGGGGGCAACATGATCAAGGGCAATAGCAATCAGCCCCAGCATTTT	CASTNRTGGNMIKGNSNQPQHF
TRBV5-8	TRBJ2-2	-	-	TGTGCCAGCAGCGGTGGGACACCCGGGGAGCTGTTTTTT	CASSGGTPGELFF
TRBV9	TRBJ1-1	-	-	TGTGCCAGCAGCGTAATCGATAGGGGGACACCCGAAGCTTTCTTT	CASSVIDRGTPEAFF
TRBV5-1	TRBJ2-1	-	TRBD2	TGCGCCAGCAGCTTACTAGCGGGGGGCACCGCTGCGCAGTTCTTC	CASSLLAGGTAAQFF
TRBV19	TRBJ2-7	-	TRBD2	TGTGCCAGTAGTTACAGCGGGAGGGGGTCCTACGAGCAGTACTTC	CASSYSGRGSYEQYF
TRBV6-5	TRBJ2-7	-	-	TGTGCCAGCACCCTGACTACCGGACCCTACGAGCAGTACTTC	CASTLTTGPYEQYF
TRBV5-1	TRBJ1-4	-	-	TGCGCCAGCAGCTTTGATAGAGAGGAAAAACTGTTTTTT	CASSFDREEKLFF
TRBV3-1/TRBV3-2	TRBJ2-5	-	-	TGTGCCAGCAGCCAGGCTCAGGGGAATAGAGAGACCCAGTACTTC	CASSQAQGNRETQYF
TRBV7-9	TRBJ2-1	-	TRBD2	TGTGCCAGCAGCTTAGGAGGACTAGCGGGTCGAAGTGAGCAGTTCTTC	CASSLGGLAGRSEQFF
TRBV11-2	TRBJ2-7	-	TRBD1	TGTGCCAGCAGCTCACGCCTGGACAGGGTGGGCTCCTACGAGCAGTACTTC	CASSSRLDRVGSYEQYF
TRBV9	TRBJ1-2	-	TRBD1	TGTGCCAGCACCTTAACACCGGGACAGGGCTCGAGTGGCTACACCTTC	CASTLTPGQGSSGYTF
TRBV4-1	TRBJ2-2	-	-	TGCGCCAGCAGCCAAGAGTCCGGATACACCGGGGAGCTGTTTTTT	CASSQESGYTGELFF
TRBV4-1	TRBJ2-7	-	-	TGCGCCAGCAGCAAGAGGGGGGTCGATGGGCAGTACTTC	CASSKRGVDGQYF
TRBV5-1	TRBJ1-1	-	TRBD1	TGCGCCAGCAGCTTGGCCCCATCGGACAGGGTAGGGACTGAAGCTTTCTTT	CASSLAPSDRVGTEAFF
TRBV6-1	TRBJ2-7	-	TRBD2	TGTGCCAGCAGTGAAACACTAGCGGGAGCCTCCTACGAGCAGTACTTC	CASSETLAGASYEQYF
TRBV7-2	TRBJ1-6	-	-	TGTGCCAGCAGCTCTCGACAGCCATTCTATAATTCACCCCTCCACTTT	CASSSRQPFYNSPLHF